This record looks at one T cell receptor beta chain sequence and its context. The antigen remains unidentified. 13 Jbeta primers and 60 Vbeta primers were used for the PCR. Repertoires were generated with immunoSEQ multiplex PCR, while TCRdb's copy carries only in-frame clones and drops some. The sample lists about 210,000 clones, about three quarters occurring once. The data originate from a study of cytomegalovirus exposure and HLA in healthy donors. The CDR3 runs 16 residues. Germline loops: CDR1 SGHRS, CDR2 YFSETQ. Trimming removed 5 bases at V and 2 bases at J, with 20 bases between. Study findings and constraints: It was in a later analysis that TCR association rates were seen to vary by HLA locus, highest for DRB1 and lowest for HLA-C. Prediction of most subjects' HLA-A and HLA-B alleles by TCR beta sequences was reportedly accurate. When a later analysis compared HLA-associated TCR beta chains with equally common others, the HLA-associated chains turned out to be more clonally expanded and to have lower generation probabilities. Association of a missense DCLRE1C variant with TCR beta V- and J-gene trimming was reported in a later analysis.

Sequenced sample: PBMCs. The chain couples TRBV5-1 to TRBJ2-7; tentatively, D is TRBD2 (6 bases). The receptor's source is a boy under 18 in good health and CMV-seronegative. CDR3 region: CASRFRTGGQPYEQYF. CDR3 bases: TGCGCCAGCAGATTCCGGACCGGGGGTCAACCCTACGAGCAGTACTTC.